Many counts were recorded for the clone carrying this TCR beta chain. Antigen: not known. This CDR3 spans 14 amino acids. V was pared by 7 bases and J by 5 bases, with 14 bases between. The germline gives CDR1 SGHTA, CDR2 FQGNSA. The data are from a study of CD8 T cells in ankylosing spondylitis. Regarding the study as a whole: Researchers reportedly found disease-linked clones significantly enriched in matched ankylosing spondylitis synovial fluid.

Using its own MiXCR run on the 5' RACE reads, TCRdb lists one record per CDR3 protein. The sample lists around 120,000 distinct CDR3 sequences; roughly 13% were seen once. The chain carries TRBV7-2 and TRBJ2-2; tentative D call: TRBD1 (5 bases). Specimen: blood, either unsorted or a sorted T cell fraction (not recorded which). This receptor was identified in a female donor with ankylosing spondylitis or in good health (not recorded which). The CDR3 here is CASTDRVGTGELFF. For the CDR3, the DNA is TGTGCCAGCACCGACAGAGTAGGAACCGGGGAGCTGTTTTTT. The variable domain in full, with the rest retrieved from reference TRBV7-2 and TRBJ2-2, is GAGVSQSPSNKVTEKGKDVELRCDPISGHTALYWYRQSLGQGLEFLIYFQGNSAPDKSGLPSDRFSAERTGGSVSTLTIQRTQQEDSAVYLCASTDRVGTGELFFGEGSRLTVL.